This T cell receptor (beta chain) was recorded in a study of CD8 T cells in ankylosing spondylitis. This clonotype was picked up a small number of times. The antigen is undetermined. The ends were cut back, 1 base at V and 3 bases at J, with 30 bases in the middle. The CDR3 consists of 21 residues. Findings of the study overall: For ankylosing spondylitis blood, a TCR beta motif of 7 or 8 highly homologous variants appeared characteristic. Researchers reportedly found disease-linked clones significantly enriched in matched ankylosing spondylitis synovial fluid. Disease-linked clones were found to be CD8+ and relatively rare in peripheral blood.

TCRdb independently ran MiXCR on the 5' RACE reads; one entry per CDR3 protein. The table lists roughly 470,000 distinct CDR3 sequences, 26% of them singletons. The genes are TRBV12-3 or TRBV12-4 and TRBJ1-1; TRBD1 is a possible D gene (5 bases). The TCR originated in a male donor with ankylosing spondylitis. The sequencing sample was made of blood, either unsorted or a sorted T cell fraction (not recorded which). CDR3 coding DNA: TGTGCCAGCAGTTTAGAAAGGTGGCGGGCAGTGGGGGAAAAGGTTTACACTGAAGCTTTCTTT. Its protein product is CASSLERWRAVGEKVYTEAFF.